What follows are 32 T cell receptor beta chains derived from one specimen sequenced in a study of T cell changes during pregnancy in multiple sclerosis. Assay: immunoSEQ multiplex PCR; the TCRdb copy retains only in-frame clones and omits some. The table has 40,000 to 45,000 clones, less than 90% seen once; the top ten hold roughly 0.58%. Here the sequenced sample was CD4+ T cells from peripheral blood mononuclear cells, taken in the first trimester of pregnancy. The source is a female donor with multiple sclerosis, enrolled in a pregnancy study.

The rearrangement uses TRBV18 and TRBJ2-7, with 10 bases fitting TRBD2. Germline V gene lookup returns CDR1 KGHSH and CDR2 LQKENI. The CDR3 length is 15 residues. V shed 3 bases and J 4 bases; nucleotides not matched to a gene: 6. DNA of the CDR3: TGTGCCAGCTCACCGCCTAGCGGGAGACAGTACGAGCAGTACTTC. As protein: CASSPPSGRQYEQYF.

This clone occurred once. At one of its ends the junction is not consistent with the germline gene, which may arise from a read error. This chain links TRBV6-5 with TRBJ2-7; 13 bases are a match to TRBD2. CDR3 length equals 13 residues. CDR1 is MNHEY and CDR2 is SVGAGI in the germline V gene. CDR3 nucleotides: TGTGCCAGCAGTCCGACTAGCGGGAGGACCTCGAACTTC. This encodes CASSPTSGRTSNF.

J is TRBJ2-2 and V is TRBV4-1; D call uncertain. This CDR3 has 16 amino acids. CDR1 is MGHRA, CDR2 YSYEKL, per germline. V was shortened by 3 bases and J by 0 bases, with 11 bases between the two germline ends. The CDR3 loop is CASSHERSSNTGELFF. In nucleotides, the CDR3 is TGCGCCAGCAGCCACGAAAGGAGTTCGAACACCGGGGAGCTGTTTTTT.

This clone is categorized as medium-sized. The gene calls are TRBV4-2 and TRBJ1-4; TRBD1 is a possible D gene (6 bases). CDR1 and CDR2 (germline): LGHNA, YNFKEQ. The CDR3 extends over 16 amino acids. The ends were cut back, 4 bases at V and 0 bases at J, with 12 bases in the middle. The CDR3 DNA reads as TGTGCCAGCAGCCGCACAGGGCCTGCAACTAATGAAAAACTGTTTTTT. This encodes CASSRTGPATNEKLFF.

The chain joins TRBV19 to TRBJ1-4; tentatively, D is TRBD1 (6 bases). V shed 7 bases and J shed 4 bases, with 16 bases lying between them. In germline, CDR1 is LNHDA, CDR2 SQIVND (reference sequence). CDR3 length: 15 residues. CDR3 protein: CASTKDRTINEKLFF. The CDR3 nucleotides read TGTGCCAGTACGAAGGACAGAACGATTAATGAAAAACTGTTTTTT.

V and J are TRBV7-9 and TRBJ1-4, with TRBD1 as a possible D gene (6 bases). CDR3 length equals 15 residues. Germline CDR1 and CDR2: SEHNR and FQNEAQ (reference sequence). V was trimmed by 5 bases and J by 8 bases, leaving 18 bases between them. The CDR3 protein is CASSGLRGGQEKLFF. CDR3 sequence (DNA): TGTGCCAGCAGCGGGCTGAGGGGGGGCCAGGAAAAACTGTTTTTT.

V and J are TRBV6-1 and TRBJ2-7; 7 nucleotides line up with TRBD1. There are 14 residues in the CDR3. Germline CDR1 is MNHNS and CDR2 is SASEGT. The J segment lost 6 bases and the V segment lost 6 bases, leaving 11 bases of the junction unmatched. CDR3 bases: TGTGCCAGCAGCTCTCCGGGACAGCGGAGCGAGCAGTACTTC. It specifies CASSSPGQRSEQYF.

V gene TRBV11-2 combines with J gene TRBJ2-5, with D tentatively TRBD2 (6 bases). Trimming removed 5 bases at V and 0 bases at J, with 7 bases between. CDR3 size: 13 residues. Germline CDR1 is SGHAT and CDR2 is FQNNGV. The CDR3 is CASSRDYQETQYF. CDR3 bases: TGTGCCAGCAGCCGGGACTACCAAGAGACCCAGTACTTC.

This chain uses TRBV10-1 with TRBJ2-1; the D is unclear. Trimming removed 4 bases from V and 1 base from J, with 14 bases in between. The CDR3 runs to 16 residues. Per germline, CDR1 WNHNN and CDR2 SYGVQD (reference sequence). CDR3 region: CASSGGSSWSYNEQFF. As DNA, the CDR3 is TGCGCCAGCAGTGGAGGCAGCAGCTGGTCCTACAATGAGCAGTTCTTC.

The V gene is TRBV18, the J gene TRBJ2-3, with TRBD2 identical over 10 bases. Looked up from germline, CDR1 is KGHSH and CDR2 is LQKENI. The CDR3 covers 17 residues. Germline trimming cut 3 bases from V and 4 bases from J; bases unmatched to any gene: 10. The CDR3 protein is CASSPLPLAGVSDTQYF. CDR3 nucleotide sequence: TGTGCCAGCTCACCCCTCCCGCTAGCGGGAGTGTCAGATACGCAGTATTTT. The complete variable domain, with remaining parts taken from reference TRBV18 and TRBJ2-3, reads NAGVMQNPRHLVRRRGQEARLRCSPMKGHSHVYWYRQLPEEGLKFMVYLQKENIIDESGMPKERFSAEFPKEGPSILRIQQVVRGDSAAYFCASSPLPLAGVSDTQYFGPGTRLTVL.

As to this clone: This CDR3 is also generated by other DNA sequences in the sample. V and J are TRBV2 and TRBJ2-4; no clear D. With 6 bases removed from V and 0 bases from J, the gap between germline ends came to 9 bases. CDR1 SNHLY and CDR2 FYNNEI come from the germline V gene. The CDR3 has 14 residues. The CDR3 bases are TGTGCCAGCAGAAGGAGCTTAGCCAAAAACATTCAGTACTTC. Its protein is CASRRSLAKNIQYF.

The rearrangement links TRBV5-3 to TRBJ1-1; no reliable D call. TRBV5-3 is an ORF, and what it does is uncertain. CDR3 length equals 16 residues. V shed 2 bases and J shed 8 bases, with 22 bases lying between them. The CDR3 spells CARSFLTRGIFSEAFF. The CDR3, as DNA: TGTGCCAGAAGCTTTTTGACGCGGGGAATCTTTTCCGAAGCTTTCTTT.

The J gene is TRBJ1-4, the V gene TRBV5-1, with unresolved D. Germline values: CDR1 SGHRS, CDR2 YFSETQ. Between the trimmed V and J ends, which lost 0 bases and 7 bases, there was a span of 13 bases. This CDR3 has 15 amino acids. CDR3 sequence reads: CASSLAWGVGEKLFF. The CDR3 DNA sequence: TGCGCCAGCAGCTTGGCCTGGGGAGTAGGTGAAAAACTGTTTTTT.

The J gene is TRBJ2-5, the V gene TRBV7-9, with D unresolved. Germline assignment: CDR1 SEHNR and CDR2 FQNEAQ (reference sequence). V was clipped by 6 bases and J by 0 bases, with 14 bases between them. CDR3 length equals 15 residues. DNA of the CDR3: TGTGCCAGCAGATCCCCGGAGCGACACCAAGAGACCCAGTACTTC. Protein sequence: CASRSPERHQETQYF.

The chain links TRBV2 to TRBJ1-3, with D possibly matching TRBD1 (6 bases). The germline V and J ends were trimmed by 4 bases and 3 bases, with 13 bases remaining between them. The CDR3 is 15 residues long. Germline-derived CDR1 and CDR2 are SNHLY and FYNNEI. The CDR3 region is CASSGTAGNGNTIYF. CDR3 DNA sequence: TGTGCCAGCAGTGGGACAGCGGGGAATGGAAACACCATATATTTT.

CDR3 region: CASSVLAGRSYEQYF. CDR3 sequence (DNA): TGTGCCAGCAGTGTCCTCGCAGGGAGGTCCTACGAGCAGTACTTC. This chain joins TRBV6-1 and TRBJ2-7; tentatively, D is TRBD2 (6 bases). The CDR3 runs 15 residues. CDR1 is MNHNS, CDR2 SASEGT, per germline. The V gene lost 4 bases and the J gene lost 1 base, with 14 bases spanning the gap.

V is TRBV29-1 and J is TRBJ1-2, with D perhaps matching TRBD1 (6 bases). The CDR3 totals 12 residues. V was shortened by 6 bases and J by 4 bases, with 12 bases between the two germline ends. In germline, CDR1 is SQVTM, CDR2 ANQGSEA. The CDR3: CSVQTGFYGYTF. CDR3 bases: TGCAGCGTACAAACAGGGTTCTATGGCTACACCTTC.

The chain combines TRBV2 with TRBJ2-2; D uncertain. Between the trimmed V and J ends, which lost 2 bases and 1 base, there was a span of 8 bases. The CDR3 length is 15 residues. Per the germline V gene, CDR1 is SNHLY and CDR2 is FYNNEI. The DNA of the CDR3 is TGTGCCAGCAGTGAAACACTAATGAACACCGGGGAGCTGTTTTTT. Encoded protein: CASSETLMNTGELFF.

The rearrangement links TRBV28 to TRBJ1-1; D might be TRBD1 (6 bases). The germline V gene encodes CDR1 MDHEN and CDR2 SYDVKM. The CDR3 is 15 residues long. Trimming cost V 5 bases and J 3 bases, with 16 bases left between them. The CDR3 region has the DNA TGTGCCAGCAGTACAATCAGGGGCGGGTACACTGAAGCTTTCTTT. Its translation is CASSTIRGGYTEAFF.

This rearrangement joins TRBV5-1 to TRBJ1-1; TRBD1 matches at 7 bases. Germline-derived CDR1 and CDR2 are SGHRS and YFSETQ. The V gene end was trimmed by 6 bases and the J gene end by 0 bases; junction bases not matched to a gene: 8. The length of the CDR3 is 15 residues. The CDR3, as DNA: TGCGCCAGCAACCCCACGACAGGGATGAACACTGAAGCTTTCTTT. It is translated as CASNPTTGMNTEAFF. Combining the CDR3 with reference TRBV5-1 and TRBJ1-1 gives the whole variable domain KAGVTQTPRYLIKTRGQQVTLSCSPISGHRSVSWYQQTPGQGLQFLFEYFSETQRNKGNFPGRFSGRQFSNSRSEMNVSTLELGDSALYLCASNPTTGMNTEAFFGQGTRLTVV.

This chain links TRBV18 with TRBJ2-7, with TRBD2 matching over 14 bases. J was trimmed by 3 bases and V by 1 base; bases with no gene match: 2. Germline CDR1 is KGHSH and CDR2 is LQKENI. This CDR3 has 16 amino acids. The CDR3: CASSPQGTSGGYEQYF. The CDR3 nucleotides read TGTGCCAGCTCACCACAGGGGACTAGCGGGGGCTACGAGCAGTACTTC.

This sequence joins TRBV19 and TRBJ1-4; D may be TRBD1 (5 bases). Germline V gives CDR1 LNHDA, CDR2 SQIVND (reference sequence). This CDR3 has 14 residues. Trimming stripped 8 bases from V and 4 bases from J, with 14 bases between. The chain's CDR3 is CASRRGRGNEKLFF. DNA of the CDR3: TGTGCCAGTCGGCGCGGGAGGGGTAATGAAAAACTGTTTTTT.

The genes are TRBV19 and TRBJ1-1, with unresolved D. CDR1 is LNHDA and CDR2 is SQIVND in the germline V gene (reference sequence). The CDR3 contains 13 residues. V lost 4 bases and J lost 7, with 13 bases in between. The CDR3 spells CASSSLGGGEAFF. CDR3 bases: TGTGCCAGTAGTAGCCTTGGCGGAGGTGAAGCTTTCTTT. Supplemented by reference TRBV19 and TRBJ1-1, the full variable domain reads DGGITQSPKYLFRKEGQNVTLSCEQNLNHDAMYWYRQDPGQGLRLIYYSQIVNDFQKGDIAEGYSVSREKKESFPLTVTSAQKNPTAFYLCASSSLGGGEAFFGQGTRLTVV.

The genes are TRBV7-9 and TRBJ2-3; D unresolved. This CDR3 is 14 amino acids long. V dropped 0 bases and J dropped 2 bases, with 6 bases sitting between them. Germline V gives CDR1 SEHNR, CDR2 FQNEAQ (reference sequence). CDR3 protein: CASSLAQSTDTQYF. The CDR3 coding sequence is TGTGCCAGCAGCTTAGCCCAGTCCACAGATACGCAGTATTTT.

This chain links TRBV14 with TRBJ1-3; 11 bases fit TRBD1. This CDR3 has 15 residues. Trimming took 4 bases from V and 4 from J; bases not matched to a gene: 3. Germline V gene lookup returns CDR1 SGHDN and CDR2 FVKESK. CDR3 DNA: TGTGCCAGCAGCCGGACAGGGGGCCTCGGAAACACCATATATTTT. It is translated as CASSRTGGLGNTIYF.

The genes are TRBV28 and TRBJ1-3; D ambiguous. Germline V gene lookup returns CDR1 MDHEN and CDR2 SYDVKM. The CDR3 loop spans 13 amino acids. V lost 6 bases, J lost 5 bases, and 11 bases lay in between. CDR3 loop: CASSPGARNTIYF. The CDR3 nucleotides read TGTGCCAGCAGCCCGGGAGCCAGAAACACCATATATTTT.

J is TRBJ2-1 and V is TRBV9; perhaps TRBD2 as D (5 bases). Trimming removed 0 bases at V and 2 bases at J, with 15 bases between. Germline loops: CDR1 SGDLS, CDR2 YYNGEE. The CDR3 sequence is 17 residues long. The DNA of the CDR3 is TGTGCCAGCAGCGTAGATCCCCTCAGCGGAGCCTACAATGAGCAGTTCTTC. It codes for CASSVDPLSGAYNEQFF.

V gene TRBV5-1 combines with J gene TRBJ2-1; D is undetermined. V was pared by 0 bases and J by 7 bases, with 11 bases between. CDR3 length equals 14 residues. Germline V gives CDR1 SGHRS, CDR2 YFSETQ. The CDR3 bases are TGCGCCAGCAGCTTGGCACGCAGTAAGAATGAGCAGTTCTTC. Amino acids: CASSLARSKNEQFF.

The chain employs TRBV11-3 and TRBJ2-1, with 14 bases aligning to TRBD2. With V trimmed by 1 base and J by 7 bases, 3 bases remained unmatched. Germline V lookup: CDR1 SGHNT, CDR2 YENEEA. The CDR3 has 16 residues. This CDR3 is CASSLGLAGGPNEQFF. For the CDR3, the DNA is TGTGCCAGCAGCTTAGGACTAGCGGGAGGGCCGAATGAGCAGTTCTTC.

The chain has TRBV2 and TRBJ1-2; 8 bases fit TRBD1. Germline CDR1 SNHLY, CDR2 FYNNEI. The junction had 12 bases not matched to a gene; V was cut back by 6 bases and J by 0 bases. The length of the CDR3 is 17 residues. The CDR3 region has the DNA TGTGCCAGCAGCGTTTACAGGGGGATTTCAACTAACTATGGCTACACCTTC. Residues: CASSVYRGISTNYGYTF.

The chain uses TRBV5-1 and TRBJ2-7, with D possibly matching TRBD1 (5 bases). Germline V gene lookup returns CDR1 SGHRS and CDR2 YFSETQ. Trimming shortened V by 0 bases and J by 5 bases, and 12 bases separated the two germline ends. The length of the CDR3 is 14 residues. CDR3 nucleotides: TGCGCCAGCAGCTTGGTAGCAGGGTCCCACGAGCAGTACTTC. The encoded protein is CASSLVAGSHEQYF. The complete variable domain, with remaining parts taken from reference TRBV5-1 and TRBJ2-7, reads KAGVTQTPRYLIKTRGQQVTLSCSPISGHRSVSWYQQTPGQGLQFLFEYFSETQRNKGNFPGRFSGRQFSNSRSEMNVSTLELGDSALYLCASSLVAGSHEQYFGPGTRLTVT.

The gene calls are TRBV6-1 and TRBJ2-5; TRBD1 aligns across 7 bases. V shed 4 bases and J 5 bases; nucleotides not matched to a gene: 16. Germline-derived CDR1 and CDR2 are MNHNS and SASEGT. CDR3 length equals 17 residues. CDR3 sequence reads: CASSGQGSRMRAETQYF. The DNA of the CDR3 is TGTGCCAGCAGTGGACAGGGATCCAGGATGAGGGCGGAGACCCAGTACTTC.